This record covers a single T cell receptor (beta chain). Sample-barcoded 5' priming and a J-beta primer mix drove a second PCR of about 6 to 12 cycles. MiXCR, run by TCRdb on the 5' RACE reads, gives a single entry per CDR3 protein. This table has 1.5 million to 2 million distinct CDR3 sequences, about 50% appearing once. This CDR3 spans 17 amino acids. Germline V lookup: CDR1 MNHEY, CDR2 SMNVEV (reference sequence). The record originates from a study of blood T cells in healthy people across ages. The origin of this receptor is a woman aged 40 to 50 in good health. Source material: blood. The chain has TRBV27 and TRBJ2-7, with a possible D match to TRBD2 (6 bases). The tail of the sequence fits TRBJ2-1 better, so the J call may be wrong. CDR3 sequence reads: CASSLPGTPIRGHEQFF. The DNA of the CDR3 is TGTGCCAGCAGTTTACCCGGGACTCCGATTAGGGGCCATGAGCAGTTCTTC.